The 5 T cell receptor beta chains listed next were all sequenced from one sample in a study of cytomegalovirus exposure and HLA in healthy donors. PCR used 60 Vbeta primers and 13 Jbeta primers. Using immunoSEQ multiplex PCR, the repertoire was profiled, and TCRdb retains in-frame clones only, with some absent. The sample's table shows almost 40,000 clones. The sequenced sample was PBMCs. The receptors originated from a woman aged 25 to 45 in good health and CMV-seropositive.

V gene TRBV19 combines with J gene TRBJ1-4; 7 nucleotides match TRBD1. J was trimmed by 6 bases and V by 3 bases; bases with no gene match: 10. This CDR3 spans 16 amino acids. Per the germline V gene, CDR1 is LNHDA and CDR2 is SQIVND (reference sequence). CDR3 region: CASSITEQGLYEKLFF. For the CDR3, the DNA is TGTGCCAGTAGTATCACTGAACAGGGGCTATATGAAAAACTGTTTTTT.

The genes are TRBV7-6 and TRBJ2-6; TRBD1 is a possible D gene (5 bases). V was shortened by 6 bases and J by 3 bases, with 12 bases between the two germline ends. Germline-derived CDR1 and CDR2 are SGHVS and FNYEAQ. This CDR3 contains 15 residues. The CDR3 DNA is TGTGCCAGCAGTTCCAGGGTTGGTGGGGCCAACGTCCTGACTTTC. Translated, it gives CASSSRVGGANVLTF.

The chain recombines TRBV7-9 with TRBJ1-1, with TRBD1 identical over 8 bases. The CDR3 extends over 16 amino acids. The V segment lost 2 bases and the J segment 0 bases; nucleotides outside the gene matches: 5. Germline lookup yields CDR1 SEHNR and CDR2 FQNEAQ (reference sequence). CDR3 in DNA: TGTGCCAGCAGCTTAAGGACAGGGCCCTTGAACACTGAAGCTTTCTTT. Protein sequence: CASSLRTGPLNTEAFF.

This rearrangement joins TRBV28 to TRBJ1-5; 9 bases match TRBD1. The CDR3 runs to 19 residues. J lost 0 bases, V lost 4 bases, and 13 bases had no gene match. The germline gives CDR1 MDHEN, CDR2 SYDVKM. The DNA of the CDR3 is TGTGCCAGCAGTTCAAGACTGGGACAGGGCCTCTATAGCAATCAGCCCCAGCATTTT. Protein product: CASSSRLGQGLYSNQPQHF.

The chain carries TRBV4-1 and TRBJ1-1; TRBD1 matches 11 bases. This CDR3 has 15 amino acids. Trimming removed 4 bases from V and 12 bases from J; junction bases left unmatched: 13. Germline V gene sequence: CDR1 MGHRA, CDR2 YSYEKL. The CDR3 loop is CASSRPGQGGNVTFF. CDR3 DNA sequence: TGCGCCAGCAGCCGCCCGGGACAGGGGGGAAATGTGACTTTCTTT.